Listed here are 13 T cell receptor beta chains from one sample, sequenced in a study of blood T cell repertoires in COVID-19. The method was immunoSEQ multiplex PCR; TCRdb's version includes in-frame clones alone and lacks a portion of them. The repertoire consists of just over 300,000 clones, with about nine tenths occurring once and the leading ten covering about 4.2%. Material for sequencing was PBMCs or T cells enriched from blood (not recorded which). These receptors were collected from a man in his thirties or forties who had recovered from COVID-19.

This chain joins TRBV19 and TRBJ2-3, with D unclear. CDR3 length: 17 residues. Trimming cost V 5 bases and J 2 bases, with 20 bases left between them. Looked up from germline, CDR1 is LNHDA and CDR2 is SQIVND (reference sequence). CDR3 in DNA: TGTGCCAGTAGTTCCCCCCTTGGTCGAGGTTACACAGATACGCAGTATTTT. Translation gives CASSSPLGRGYTDTQYF.

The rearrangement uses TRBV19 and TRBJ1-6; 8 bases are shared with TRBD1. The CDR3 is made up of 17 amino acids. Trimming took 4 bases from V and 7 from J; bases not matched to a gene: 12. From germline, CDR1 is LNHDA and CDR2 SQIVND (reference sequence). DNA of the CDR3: TGTGCCAGTAGTACCTTCCAGACAGGGGCCCTCAATTCACCCCTCCACTTT. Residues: CASSTFQTGALNSPLHF.

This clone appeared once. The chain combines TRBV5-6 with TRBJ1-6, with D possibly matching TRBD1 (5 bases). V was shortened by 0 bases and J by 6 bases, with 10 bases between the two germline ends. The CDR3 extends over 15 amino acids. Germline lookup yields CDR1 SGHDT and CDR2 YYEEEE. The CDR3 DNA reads TGTGCCAGCAGCTTGGGCAGGGCAGCTAATTCACCCCTCCACTTT. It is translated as CASSLGRAANSPLHF. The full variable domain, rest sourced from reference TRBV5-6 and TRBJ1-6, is DAGVTQSPTHLIKTRGQQVTLRCSPKSGHDTVSWYQQALGQGPQFIFQYYEEEERQRGNFPDRFSGHQFPNYSSELNVNALLLGDSALYLCASSLGRAANSPLHFGNGTRLTVT.

CDR3 loop: CASSRGPQVPSSYNSPLHF. CDR3 coding DNA: TGCGCCAGCAGCCGGGGGCCGCAAGTTCCAAGCTCCTATAATTCACCCCTCCACTTT. The chain couples TRBV4-1 to TRBJ1-6, with D maybe TRBD1 (6 bases). Germline CDR1 is MGHRA and CDR2 is YSYEKL. The germline V and J ends were trimmed by 4 bases and 0 bases, with 19 bases remaining between them. The CDR3 extends over 19 amino acids.

The CDR3 region is CASSWVAGTGYEQYF. The CDR3 nucleotides are TGCGCCAGCAGTTGGGTGGCGGGAACGGGGTACGAGCAGTACTTC. This chain joins TRBV5-1 and TRBJ2-7; possible D gene TRBD2, 6 bases. The germline V and J ends were trimmed by 5 bases and 4 bases, with 19 bases remaining between them. Germline V lookup: CDR1 SGHRS, CDR2 YFSETQ. The CDR3 is made up of 15 amino acids.

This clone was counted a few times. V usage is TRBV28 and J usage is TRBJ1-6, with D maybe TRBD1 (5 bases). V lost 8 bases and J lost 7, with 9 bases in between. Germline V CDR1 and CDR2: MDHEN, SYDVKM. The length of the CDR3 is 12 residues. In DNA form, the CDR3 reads TGTGCCAGCTGCCGGGGGAATTCACCCCTCCACTTT. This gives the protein CASCRGNSPLHF. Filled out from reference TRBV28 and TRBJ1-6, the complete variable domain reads DVKVTQSSRYLVKRTGEKVFLECVQDMDHENMFWYRQDPGLGLRLIYFSYDVKMKEKGDIPEGYSVSREKKERFSLILESASTNQTSMYLCASCRGNSPLHFGNGTRLTVT.

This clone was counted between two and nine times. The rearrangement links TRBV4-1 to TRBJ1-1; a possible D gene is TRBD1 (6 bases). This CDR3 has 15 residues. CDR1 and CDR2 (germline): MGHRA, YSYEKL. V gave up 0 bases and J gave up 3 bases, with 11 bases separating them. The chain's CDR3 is CASSQDGQPDTEAFF. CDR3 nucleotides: TGCGCCAGCAGCCAAGATGGACAGCCCGACACTGAAGCTTTCTTT.

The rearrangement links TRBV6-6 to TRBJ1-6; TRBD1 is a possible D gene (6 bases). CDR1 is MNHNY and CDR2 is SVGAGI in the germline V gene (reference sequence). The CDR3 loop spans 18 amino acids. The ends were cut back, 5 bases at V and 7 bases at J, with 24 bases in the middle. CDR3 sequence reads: CASSPDPQGRRWNSPLHF. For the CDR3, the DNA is TGTGCCAGCAGTCCCGACCCACAGGGCAGACGCTGGAATTCACCCCTCCACTTT.

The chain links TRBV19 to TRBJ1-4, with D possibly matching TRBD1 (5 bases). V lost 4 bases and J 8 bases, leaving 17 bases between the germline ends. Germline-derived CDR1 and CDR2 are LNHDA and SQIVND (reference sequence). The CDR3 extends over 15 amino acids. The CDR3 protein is CASSTRGGVQEKLFF. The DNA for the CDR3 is TGTGCCAGTAGTACCCGTGGGGGGGTACAGGAAAAACTGTTTTTT.

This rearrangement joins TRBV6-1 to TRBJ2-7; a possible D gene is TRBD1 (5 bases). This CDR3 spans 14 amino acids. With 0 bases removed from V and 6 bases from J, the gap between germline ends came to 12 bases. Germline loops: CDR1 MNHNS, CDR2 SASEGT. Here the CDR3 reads CASSEAGVWFEQYF. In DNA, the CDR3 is TGTGCCAGCAGTGAAGCAGGGGTCTGGTTCGAGCAGTACTTC.

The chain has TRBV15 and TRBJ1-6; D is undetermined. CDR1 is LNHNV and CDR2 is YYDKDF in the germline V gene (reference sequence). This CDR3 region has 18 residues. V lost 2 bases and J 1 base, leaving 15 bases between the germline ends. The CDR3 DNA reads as TGTGCCACCAGCAGATATCAACGGGTGAGGTCCTATAATTCACCCCTCCACTTT. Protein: CATSRYQRVRSYNSPLHF.

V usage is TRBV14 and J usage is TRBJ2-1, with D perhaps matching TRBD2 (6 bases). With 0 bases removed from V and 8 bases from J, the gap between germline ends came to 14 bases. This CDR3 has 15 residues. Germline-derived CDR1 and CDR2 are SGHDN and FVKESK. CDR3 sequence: CASSQDRGTSHEQFF. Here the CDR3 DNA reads TGTGCCAGCAGCCAAGATCGGGGTACTAGCCATGAGCAGTTCTTC.

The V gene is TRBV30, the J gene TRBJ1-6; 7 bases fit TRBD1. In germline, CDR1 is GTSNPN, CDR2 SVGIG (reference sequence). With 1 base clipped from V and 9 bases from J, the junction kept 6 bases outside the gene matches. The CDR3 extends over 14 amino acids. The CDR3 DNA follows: TGTGCCTGGAGTGGACAGGGCCGGGCTTCACCCCTCCACTTT. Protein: CAWSGQGRASPLHF.